The subject of this entry is one TCR beta chain. The antigen remains undetermined. With no exception, relapse followed autologous stem cell transplantation in all patients, and brentuximab vedotin exposure varied. CD4+ T cells were purified from thawed PBMCs by negative selection. The repertoire was sequenced with immunoSEQ multiplex PCR; TCRdb's copy has only in-frame clones and lacks some. Altogether 10,000 to 15,000 clones are present, 90% being singletons, with the ten largest covering 0.5% to 0.65%. This sample is drawn from a study of PD-1 blockade in classical Hodgkin lymphoma. General study results and limits: Relapsed/refractory patients reportedly had the lowest baseline TCR diversity, below newly diagnosed patients, who were below healthy donors. Lower baseline TCR diversity marked trial partial responders and progressors. Exclusion applied to patients who initiated nivolumab less than 1 year following ASCT.

Trimming cost V 0 bases and J 5 bases, with 11 bases left between them. The CDR3 sequence is 14 residues long. Germline V CDR1 and CDR2: SGHAT, FQDESV (reference sequence). The material was CD4+ T cells from blood, obtained at baseline. The TCR comes from a human donor with classical Hodgkin lymphoma. The V call is TRBV11-1, the J call TRBJ2-7, with unresolved D. The CDR3 nucleotides read TGTGCCAGCAGCTTAGCATGGAGACGGGACGAGCAGTACTTC. This sequence encodes CASSLAWRRDEQYF.